The 21 T cell receptor beta chains below all came from one sample that was sequenced in a study of T cell responses to AZD1222 COVID-19 vaccine. Using immunoSEQ multiplex PCR, the repertoire was profiled, and TCRdb retains in-frame clones only, with some absent. The table lists about 110,000 clones, about 94% of them singletons. The sample in question was peripheral blood, obtained on day 0 of AZD1222 vaccination. All receptors derive from an adult in good health.

A remark on this clone: The same CDR3 also results from other DNA sequences found in this sample. This rearrangement joins TRBV28 to TRBJ1-1; unclear D gene. CDR1 MDHEN and CDR2 SYDVKM come from the germline V gene. This CDR3 spans 12 amino acids. V lost 5 bases and J 2 bases, leaving 6 bases between the germline ends. CDR3 loop: CASSQRNTEAFF. The CDR3 DNA reads TGTGCCAGCAGTCAACGAAACACTGAAGCTTTCTTT.

The sample holds one count of this clone. The rearrangement uses TRBV6-5 and TRBJ2-7, with D uncertain. The CDR3 sequence is 13 residues long. CDR1 is MNHEY and CDR2 is SVGAGI in the germline V gene. The V end was cut by 2 bases, the J end by 2 bases, with 7 bases between. This CDR3 reads CASSYSLAYEQYF. The CDR3 nucleotides are TGTGCCAGCAGTTACAGCCTAGCCTACGAGCAGTACTTC.

V is TRBV5-1 and J is TRBJ1-4; 7 nucleotides line up with TRBD1. J gave up 7 bases and V 0 bases, and 6 bases lay outside the gene matches. Per germline, CDR1 SGHRS and CDR2 YFSETQ. The CDR3 spans 15 residues. In nucleotides, the CDR3 is TGCGCCAGCAGCTTGGGTGAGACAGGGCTTGAAAAACTGTTTTTT. Translating it yields CASSLGETGLEKLFF.

A few counts support this clone. V gene TRBV9 combines with J gene TRBJ2-2, with 9 bases that match TRBD2. The germline V gene encodes CDR1 SGDLS and CDR2 YYNGEE. The CDR3 has 16 residues. V gave up 1 base and J gave up 7 bases; unmatched junction bases: 8. The CDR3 protein is CASSVTSGSHSGELFF. CDR3 in DNA: TGTGCCAGCAGCGTAACTAGCGGGTCTCACAGCGGGGAGCTGTTTTTT.

The CDR3 region is CASSERGEAFF. The CDR3 coding sequence is TGTGCCAGCAGCGAGCGGGGTGAGGCTTTCTTT. The V call is TRBV27, the J call TRBJ1-1; D is ambiguous. CDR1 and CDR2 (germline): MNHEY, SMNVEV (reference sequence). The CDR3 has 11 residues. Deletions cut 6 bases from V and 11 bases from J, with 13 bases between.

The chain is built from TRBV9 and TRBJ1-4; perhaps TRBD1 as D (5 bases). V shed 3 bases and J shed 7 bases, with 16 bases lying between them. Germline-derived CDR1 and CDR2 are SGDLS and YYNGEE. This CDR3 has 15 residues. CDR3 sequence (DNA): TGTGCCAGCAGCGCATCGGGGGTTTCGGGTGAAAAACTGTTTTTT. This sequence encodes CASSASGVSGEKLFF.

The chain uses TRBV4-1 and TRBJ1-2, with TRBD1 matching over 10 bases. The CDR3 spans 17 residues. CDR1 is MGHRA and CDR2 is YSYEKL in the germline V gene. V trimming: 3 bases; J trimming: 4 bases; junction bases outside the gene matches: 11. The chain's CDR3 is CASSQARQGATVYGYTF. The CDR3 DNA reads as TGCGCCAGCAGCCAGGCAAGACAGGGGGCAACAGTCTATGGCTACACCTTC.

The V gene is TRBV7-9, the J gene TRBJ2-7, with TRBD1 matching 8 bases. Germline V gene data show CDR1 as SEHNR and CDR2 as FQNEAQ (reference sequence). The CDR3 spans 13 residues. V was clipped by 5 bases and J by 4 bases; unmatched bases: 4. As DNA, the CDR3 is TGTGCCAGCAGCCTACGGACAGGGTACGAGCAGTACTTC. It specifies CASSLRTGYEQYF. Filled out from reference TRBV7-9 and TRBJ2-7, the complete variable domain reads DTGVSQNPRHKITKRGQNVTFRCDPISEHNRLYWYRQTLGQGPEFLTYFQNEAQLEKSRLLSDRFSAERPKGSFSTLEIQRTEQGDSAMYLCASSLRTGYEQYFGPGTRLTVT.

The chain couples TRBV6-5 to TRBJ2-3; D is uncertain. The V and J ends lost 6 bases and 2 bases respectively, with 15 bases between them. The CDR3 runs 15 residues. CDR1 and CDR2 from the germline V gene are MNHEY and SVGAGI. The CDR3 region has the DNA TGTGCCAGCAGCCGATCTCCTTGGGACACAGATACGCAGTATTTT. It is translated as CASSRSPWDTDTQYF.

This rearrangement joins TRBV30 to TRBJ1-6; 7 bases are a match to TRBD1. Germline V gene data show CDR1 as GTSNPN and CDR2 as SVGIG (reference sequence). The trim removed 5 bases at V and 7 bases at J, leaving 5 bases unmatched. The CDR3 loop spans 13 amino acids. The CDR3 loop reads CAWGGGGNSPLHF. CDR3 DNA: TGTGCCTGGGGGGGAGGGGGCAATTCACCCCTCCACTTT. The full variable domain, in which reference TRBV30 and TRBJ1-6 provide the parts outside the CDR3, is SQTIHQWPATLVQPVGSPLSLECTVEGTSNPNLYWYRQAAGRGLQLLFYSVGIGQISSEVPQNLSASRPQDRQFILSSKKLLLSDSGFYLCAWGGGGNSPLHFGNGTRLTVT.

The chain has TRBV4-1 and TRBJ1-1, with D unresolved. Germline loops: CDR1 MGHRA, CDR2 YSYEKL. Trimming shortened V by 4 bases and J by 1 base, and 7 bases separated the two germline ends. This CDR3 has 13 residues. CDR3 nucleotide sequence: TGCGCCAGCAGCCCCAGTAAGAACACTGAAGCTTTCTTT. The encoded protein is CASSPSKNTEAFF.

The genes are TRBV9 and TRBJ1-6; D unclear. The CDR3 spans 14 residues. Trimming cost V 0 bases and J 10 bases, with 11 bases left between them. Germline V gene lookup returns CDR1 SGDLS and CDR2 YYNGEE. The CDR3 is CASSVEGRLSPLHF. CDR3 DNA: TGTGCCAGCAGCGTAGAGGGCAGGTTATCACCCCTCCACTTT.

DNA for the CDR3: TGTGCCAGCTCACCCTCGGGACAGGGAAGGGAGCAGTACTTC. Protein product: CASSPSGQGREQYF. This rearrangement joins TRBV18 to TRBJ2-7; 9 bases are a match to TRBD1. The length of the CDR3 is 14 residues. The V gene's germline CDR1 is KGHSH and CDR2 LQKENI. Losses at the gene ends were 3 bases for V and 7 bases for J; bases not matched to a gene: 7.

The CDR3 region has the DNA TGTGCCAGCAGCTTAGGACAGACGATTAGCCTGAATAGAGGCTACACCTTC. Encoded protein: CASSLGQTISLNRGYTF. J is TRBJ1-2 and V is TRBV7-9, with D perhaps matching TRBD1 (5 bases). This CDR3 region has 17 residues. In germline, CDR1 is SEHNR, CDR2 FQNEAQ (reference sequence). Trimming left V 1 base short and J 8 bases short, with 23 bases between.

The rearrangement joins TRBV6-5 to TRBJ1-3; D ambiguous. CDR1 and CDR2 (germline): MNHEY, SVGAGI. The CDR3 length is 16 residues. Trimming shortened V by 0 bases and J by 1 base, and 10 bases separated the two germline ends. The CDR3: CASSYSAKLSGNTIYF. The CDR3 DNA is TGTGCCAGCAGTTACTCGGCTAAGTTATCTGGAAACACCATATATTTT.

The gene calls are TRBV7-9 and TRBJ2-7, with D perhaps matching TRBD2 (6 bases). Trimming took off 2 bases at V and 3 bases at J, with 14 bases between the two ends. Germline CDR1 is SEHNR and CDR2 is FQNEAQ (reference sequence). This CDR3 is built from 15 residues. DNA of the CDR3: TGTGCCAGCAGCTTATACCGCGGGACGGACTACGAGCAGTACTTC. Protein product: CASSLYRGTDYEQYF.

This chain uses TRBV4-1 with TRBJ2-1, with TRBD2 matching 9 bases. V lost 1 base, J lost 0 bases, and 4 bases stayed unmatched. This CDR3 is 17 amino acids long. CDR1 is MGHRA and CDR2 is YSYEKL in the germline V gene. In DNA form, the CDR3 reads TGCGCCAGCAGCCAAGGGAGCGGGGGGAGCTCCTACAATGAGCAGTTCTTC. Translating gives CASSQGSGGSSYNEQFF.

This clone came up once. Other DNA sequences of this sample code for an identical CDR3. V is TRBV18 and J is TRBJ1-2, with TRBD1 as a possible D gene (5 bases). CDR3 length: 13 amino acids. The V end lost 3 bases, the J end lost 3 bases, and 8 bases lay between the germline ends. Germline CDR1 KGHSH, CDR2 LQKENI. CDR3 sequence: CASSPGVDYGYTF. DNA of the CDR3: TGTGCCAGCTCACCGGGGGTGGACTATGGCTACACCTTC.

The rearrangement links TRBV7-2 to TRBJ2-1, with 10 positions matching TRBD2. V lost 3 bases to trimming and J lost 6 bases; unmatched junction nucleotides: 8. The CDR3 runs to 16 residues. Germline loops: CDR1 SGHTA, CDR2 FQGNSA. CDR3 in DNA: TGTGCCAGCAGCTTCGGTACTAGCGGGGTATTCAATGAGCAGTTCTTC. Translating gives CASSFGTSGVFNEQFF.

Only a few counts were recorded for this clone. The chain links TRBV5-5 to TRBJ2-2; the D gene is possibly TRBD2 (6 bases). The germline V and J ends were trimmed by 3 bases and 13 bases, with 13 bases remaining between them. The CDR3 contains 12 residues. Per germline, CDR1 SGHKS and CDR2 YYEKEE (reference sequence). CDR3 sequence (DNA): TGTGCCAGCAGCTCCCAGGGAGGAGGGCTGTTTTTT. This translates into CASSSQGGGLFF. The variable domain in full, with the rest retrieved from reference TRBV5-5 and TRBJ2-2, is DAGVTQSPTHLIKTRGQQVTLRCSPISGHKSVSWYQQVLGQGPQFIFQYYEKEERGRGNFPDRFSARQFPNYSSELNVNALLLGDSALYLCASSSQGGGLFFGEGSRLTVL.

This clone occurred once. V gene TRBV28 combines with J gene TRBJ2-3; 11 bases are shared with TRBD2. V dropped 7 bases and J dropped 4; count of bases not matched to a gene: 7. The germline V gene encodes CDR1 MDHEN and CDR2 SYDVKM. The CDR3 loop spans 15 amino acids. The CDR3 sequence is CASTLTSGTSDTQYF. CDR3 DNA sequence: TGTGCCAGCACCCTGACTAGCGGGACATCAGATACGCAGTATTTT.